The clone carrying this TCR beta chain occurred many times. The sample belongs to a study of T cells in Graves' hyperthyroidism and ophthalmopathy. V lost 5 bases, J lost 4 bases, and 8 bases lay in between. CDR3 size: 13 residues. CDR1 is KGHDR and CDR2 is SFDVKD in the germline V gene. RNA transcripts provided the source from which TCR beta CDR3 regions were amplified. TCR CDR3 regions were first amplified by RT-PCR with HTBI primers. TCRdb redid the calling of the multiplex PCR reads with MiXCR, one entry per CDR3 protein. The sample records hundreds of thousands of distinct CDR3 sequences, under 60% being singletons.

The chain is built from TRBV24-1 and TRBJ1-5; D unresolved. The sample taken for sequencing was peripheral blood or thyroid tissue (not recorded which). The receptor was derived from a woman aged 18-29 years with Graves' hyperthyroidism. CDR3 DNA sequence: TGTGCCACCAGTGTAGAGGGTAATCAGCCCCAGCATTTT. Amino acid sequence: CATSVEGNQPQHF.